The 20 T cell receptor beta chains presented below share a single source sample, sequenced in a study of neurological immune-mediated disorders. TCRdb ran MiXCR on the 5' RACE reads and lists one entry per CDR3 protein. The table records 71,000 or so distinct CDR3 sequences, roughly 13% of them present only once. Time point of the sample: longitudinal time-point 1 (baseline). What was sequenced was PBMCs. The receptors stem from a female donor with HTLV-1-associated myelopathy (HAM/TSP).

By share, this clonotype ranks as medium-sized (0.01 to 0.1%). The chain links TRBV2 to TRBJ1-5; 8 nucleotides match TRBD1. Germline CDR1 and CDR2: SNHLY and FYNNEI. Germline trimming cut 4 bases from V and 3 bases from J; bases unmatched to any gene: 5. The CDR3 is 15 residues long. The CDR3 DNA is TGTGCCAGCAGTGGGGGACAGGCGAACAATCAGCCCCAGCATTTT. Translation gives CASSGGQANNQPQHF. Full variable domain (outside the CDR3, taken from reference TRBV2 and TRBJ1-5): EPEVTQTPSHQVTQMGQEVILRCVPISNHLYFYWYRQILGQKVEFLVSFYNNEISEKSEIFDDQFSVERPDGSNFTLKIRSTKLEDSAMYFCASSGGQANNQPQHFGDGTRLSIL.

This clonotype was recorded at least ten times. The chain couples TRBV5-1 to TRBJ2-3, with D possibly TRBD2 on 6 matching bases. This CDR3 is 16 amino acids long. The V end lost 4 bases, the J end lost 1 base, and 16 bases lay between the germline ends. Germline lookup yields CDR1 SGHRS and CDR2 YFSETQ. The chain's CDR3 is CASSQGGGYRTDTQYF. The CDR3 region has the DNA TGCGCCAGCAGCCAGGGAGGCGGATATCGCACAGATACGCAGTATTTT.

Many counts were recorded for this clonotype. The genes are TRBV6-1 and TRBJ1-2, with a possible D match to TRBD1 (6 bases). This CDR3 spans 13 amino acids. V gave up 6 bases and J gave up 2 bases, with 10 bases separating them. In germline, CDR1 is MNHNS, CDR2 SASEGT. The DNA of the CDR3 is TGTGCCAGCAGCCACAGGGACAACTATGGCTACACCTTC. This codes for CASSHRDNYGYTF.

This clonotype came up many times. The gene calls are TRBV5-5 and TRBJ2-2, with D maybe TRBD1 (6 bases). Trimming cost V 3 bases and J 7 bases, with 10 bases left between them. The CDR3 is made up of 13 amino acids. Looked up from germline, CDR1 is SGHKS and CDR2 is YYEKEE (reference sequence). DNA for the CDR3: TGTGCCAGCAGCTCACAGGGTCTCGGGGAGCTGTTTTTT. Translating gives CASSSQGLGELFF.

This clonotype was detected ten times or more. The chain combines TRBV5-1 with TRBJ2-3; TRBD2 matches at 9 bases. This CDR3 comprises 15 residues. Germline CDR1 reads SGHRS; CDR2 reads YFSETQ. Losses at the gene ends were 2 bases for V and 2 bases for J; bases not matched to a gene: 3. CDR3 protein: CASSLSGGFTDTQYF. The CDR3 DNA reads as TGCGCCAGCAGCTTAAGCGGGGGGTTCACAGATACGCAGTATTTT.

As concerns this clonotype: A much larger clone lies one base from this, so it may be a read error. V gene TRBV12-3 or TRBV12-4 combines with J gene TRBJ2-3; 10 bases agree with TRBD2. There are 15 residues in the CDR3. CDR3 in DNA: TGTGCCAGCAGTCCGAGCGGGGGGGCCATAGATACGCAGTCTTTT. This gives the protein CASSPSGGAIDTQSF.

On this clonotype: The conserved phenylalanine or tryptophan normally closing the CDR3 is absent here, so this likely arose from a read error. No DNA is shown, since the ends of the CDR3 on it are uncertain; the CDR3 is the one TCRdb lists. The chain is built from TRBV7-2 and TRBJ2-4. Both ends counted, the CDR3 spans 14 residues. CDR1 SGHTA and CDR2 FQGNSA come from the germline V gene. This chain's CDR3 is CASSADQAKWIRYL.

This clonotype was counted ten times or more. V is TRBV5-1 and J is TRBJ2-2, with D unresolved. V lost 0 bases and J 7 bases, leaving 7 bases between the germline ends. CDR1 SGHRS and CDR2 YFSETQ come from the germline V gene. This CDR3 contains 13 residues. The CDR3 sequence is CASSLAGYGELFF. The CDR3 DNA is TGCGCCAGCAGCTTGGCCGGGTACGGGGAGCTGTTTTTT.

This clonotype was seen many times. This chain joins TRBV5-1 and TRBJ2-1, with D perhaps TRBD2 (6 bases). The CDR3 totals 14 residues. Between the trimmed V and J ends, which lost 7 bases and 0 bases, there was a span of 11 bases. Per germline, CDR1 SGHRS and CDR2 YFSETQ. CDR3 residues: CASSGTYSYNEQFF. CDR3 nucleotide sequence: TGCGCCAGCTCCGGGACTTACTCCTACAATGAGCAGTTCTTC. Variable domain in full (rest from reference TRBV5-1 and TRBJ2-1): KAGVTQTPRYLIKTRGQQVTLSCSPISGHRSVSWYQQTPGQGLQFLFEYFSETQRNKGNFPGRFSGRQFSNSRSEMNVSTLELGDSALYLCASSGTYSYNEQFFGPGTRLTVL.

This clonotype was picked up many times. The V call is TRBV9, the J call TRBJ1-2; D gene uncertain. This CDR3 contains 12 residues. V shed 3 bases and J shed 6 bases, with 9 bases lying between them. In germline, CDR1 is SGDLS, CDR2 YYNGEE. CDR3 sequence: CASSGIKNGYTF. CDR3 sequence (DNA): TGTGCCAGCAGCGGTATAAAGAATGGCTACACCTTC.

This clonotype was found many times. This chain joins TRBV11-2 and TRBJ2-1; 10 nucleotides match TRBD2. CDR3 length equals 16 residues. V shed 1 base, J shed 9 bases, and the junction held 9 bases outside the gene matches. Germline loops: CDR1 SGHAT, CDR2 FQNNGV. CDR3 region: CASSLVGRTSGGEQFF. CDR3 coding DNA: TGTGCCAGCAGCTTAGTCGGGAGGACTAGCGGTGGTGAGCAGTTCTTC.

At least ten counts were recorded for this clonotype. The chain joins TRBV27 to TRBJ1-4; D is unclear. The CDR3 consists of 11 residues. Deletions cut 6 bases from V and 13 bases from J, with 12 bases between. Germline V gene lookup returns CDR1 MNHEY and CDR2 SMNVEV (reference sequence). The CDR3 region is CASRGLEGLFF. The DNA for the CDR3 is TGTGCCAGCAGAGGGTTGGAGGGACTGTTTTTT.

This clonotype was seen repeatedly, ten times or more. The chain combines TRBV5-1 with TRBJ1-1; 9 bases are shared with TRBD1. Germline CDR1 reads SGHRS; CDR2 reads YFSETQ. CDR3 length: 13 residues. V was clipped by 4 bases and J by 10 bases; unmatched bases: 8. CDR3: CASSLTGGNVAFF. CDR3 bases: TGCGCCAGCAGCCTTACAGGGGGCAACGTAGCTTTCTTT.

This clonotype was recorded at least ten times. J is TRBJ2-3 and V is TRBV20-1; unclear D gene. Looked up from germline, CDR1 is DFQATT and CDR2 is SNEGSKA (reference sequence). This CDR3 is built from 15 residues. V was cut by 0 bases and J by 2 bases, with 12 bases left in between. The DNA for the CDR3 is TGCAGTGCTAGAGATCAGGCCAGATCCACAGATACGCAGTATTTT. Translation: CSARDQARSTDTQYF.

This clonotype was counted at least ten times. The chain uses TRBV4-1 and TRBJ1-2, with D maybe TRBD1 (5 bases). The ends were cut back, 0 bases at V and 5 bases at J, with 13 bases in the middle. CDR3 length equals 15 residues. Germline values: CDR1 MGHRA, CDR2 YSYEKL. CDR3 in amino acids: CASSQEHTGVYGYTF. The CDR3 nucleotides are TGCGCCAGCAGCCAAGAACACACGGGGGTTTATGGCTACACCTTC.

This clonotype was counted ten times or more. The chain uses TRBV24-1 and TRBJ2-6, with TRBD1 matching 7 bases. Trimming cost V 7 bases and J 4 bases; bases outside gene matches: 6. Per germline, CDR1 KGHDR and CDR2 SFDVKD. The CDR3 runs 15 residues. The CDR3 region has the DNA TGTGCCACCAGCGCGACAGGGCGCGGGGCCAACGTCCTGACTTTC. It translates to CATSATGRGANVLTF.

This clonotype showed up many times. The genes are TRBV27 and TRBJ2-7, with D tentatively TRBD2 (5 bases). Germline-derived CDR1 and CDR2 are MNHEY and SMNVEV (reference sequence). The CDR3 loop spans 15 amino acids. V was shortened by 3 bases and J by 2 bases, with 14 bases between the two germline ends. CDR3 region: CASSLAQAEAYEQYF. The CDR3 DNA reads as TGTGCCAGCAGTTTGGCGCAGGCGGAGGCCTACGAGCAGTACTTC.

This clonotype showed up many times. CDR3 loop: CASSLSQPSYEQYF. Written as DNA, the CDR3 is TGCGCCAGCAGCTTGTCACAGCCAAGCTACGAGCAGTACTTC. The chain joins TRBV5-1 to TRBJ2-7, with D hard to call. Trimming cost V 1 base and J 3 bases, with 11 bases left between them. Germline V gives CDR1 SGHRS, CDR2 YFSETQ. This CDR3 is built from 14 residues.

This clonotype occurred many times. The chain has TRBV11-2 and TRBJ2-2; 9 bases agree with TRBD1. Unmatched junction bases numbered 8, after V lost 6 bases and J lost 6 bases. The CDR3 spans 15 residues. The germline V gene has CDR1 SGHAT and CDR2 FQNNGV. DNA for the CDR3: TGTGCCAGCAGGAAACCGGGACAGGGTGCCGGGGAGCTGTTTTTT. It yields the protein CASRKPGQGAGELFF.

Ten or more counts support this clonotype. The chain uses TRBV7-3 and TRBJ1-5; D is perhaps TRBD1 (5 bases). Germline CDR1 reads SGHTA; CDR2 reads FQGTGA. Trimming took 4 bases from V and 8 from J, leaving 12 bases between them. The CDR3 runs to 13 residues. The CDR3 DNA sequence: TGTGCCAGCAGCTCAACCGGGGGTAAGCCCCAGCATTTT. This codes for CASSSTGGKPQHF. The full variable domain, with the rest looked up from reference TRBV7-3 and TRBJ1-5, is GAGVSQTPSNKVTEKGKYVELRCDPISGHTALYWYRQSLGQGPEFLIYFQGTGAADDSGLPNDRFFAVRPEGSVSTLKIQRTERGDSAVYLCASSSTGGKPQHFGDGTRLSIL.